Following are 27 T cell receptor beta chains from one sample sequenced in a study of CD4 and CD8 cells across lung adenocarcinoma regions. MiXCR, applied by TCRdb to the PCR reads, yields one record per CDR3 protein. The repertoire includes under 20,000 distinct CDR3 sequences, approximately 50% of them detected once, and under 40% sits in the top ten. Sequencing was carried out using CD8+ T cells from the margin of a lung tumor. The receptor set was obtained from a male donor with lung adenocarcinoma. The CD4 and CD8 labels of this study may be unreliable.

By its share, this clonotype is large. The chain recombines TRBV6-6 with TRBJ2-1; tentative D call: TRBD1 (6 bases). V was pared by 3 bases and J by 4 bases, with 16 bases between. The CDR3 length is 16 residues. Germline V gene sequence: CDR1 MNHNY, CDR2 SVGAGI (reference sequence). CDR3 bases: TGTGCCAGCAGTTATAGTGCTTACAGGGTGTACAATGAGCAGTTCTTC. Amino acids: CASSYSAYRVYNEQFF.

The V gene is TRBV6-5, the J gene TRBJ2-1; D not resolved. Trimming took off 0 bases at V and 10 bases at J, with 16 bases between the two ends. CDR3 length: 15 amino acids. The germline gives CDR1 MNHEY, CDR2 SVGAGI. The CDR3 DNA follows: TGTGCCAGCAGTTACTCGCCAGCCCGAGATTACGAGCAGTTCTTC. Translation: CASSYSPARDYEQFF.

The rearrangement links TRBV6-2 or TRBV6-3 to TRBJ1-1; no reliable D call. The CDR3 runs 15 residues. CDR1 is MNHEY, CDR2 SVGEGT, per germline. The ends were cut back, 6 bases at V and 0 bases at J, with 14 bases in the middle. The CDR3 protein is CASSDSTGMNTEAFF. In nucleotides, the CDR3 is TGTGCCAGCAGCGACTCGACTGGGATGAACACTGAAGCTTTCTTT.

J is TRBJ2-4 and V is TRBV6-1, with D possibly being TRBD1 or TRBD2 (5 bases each). Trimming took off 5 bases at V and 13 bases at J, with 27 bases between the two ends. CDR1 is MNHNS, CDR2 SASEGT, per germline. CDR3 length: 16 amino acids. The CDR3 nucleotides read TGTGCCAGCAGTCGCCCGGGGCTGTGGGCCAAAAATACGCAGTACTTC. As protein: CASSRPGLWAKNTQYF.

V gene TRBV6-1 combines with J gene TRBJ2-1; TRBD2 matches at 12 bases. With V trimmed by 7 bases and J by 1 base, 2 bases remained unmatched. This CDR3 is 15 amino acids long. Germline lookup yields CDR1 MNHNS and CDR2 SASEGT. CDR3 sequence (DNA): TGTGCCAGCACCGGACTAGCGGGATCCTACAATGAGCAGTTCTTC. Protein: CASTGLAGSYNEQFF.

This clonotype was found many times. This chain links TRBV12-3 or TRBV12-4 with TRBJ2-1; D tentatively reads TRBD1 or TRBD2 (5 bases each). Trimming removed 5 bases from V and 8 bases from J, with 19 bases in between. CDR3 length: 15 amino acids. The CDR3 DNA follows: TGTGCCAGCAGTCTTAGCTGGGGGAACTCGCATGAGCAGTTCTTC. Translating gives CASSLSWGNSHEQFF.

The chain employs TRBV6-1 and TRBJ2-3; TRBD1 agrees at 8 bases. The germline CDR1 and CDR2 sequences are MNHNS and SASEGT. J gave up 9 bases and V 9 bases, and 11 bases lay outside the gene matches. The CDR3 loop spans 13 amino acids. The CDR3 DNA reads as TGTGCCAGGGGACAGGATGGGAAAGAGACGCAGTATTTT. Protein product: CARGQDGKETQYF.

The rearrangement uses TRBV6-1 and TRBJ2-2, with D uncertain. The DNA end favors TRBJ2-3, so the J call may be wrong. Germline V lookup: CDR1 MNHNS, CDR2 SASEGT. The CDR3 runs 11 residues. The CDR3: CASWSTGKQYF. The CDR3 DNA follows: TGTGCCAGCTGGTCCACCGGTAAGCAGTATTTT.

The gene calls are TRBV6-1 and TRBJ2-5; perhaps TRBD2 as D (6 bases). Germline CDR1 is MNHNS and CDR2 is SASEGT. Trimming removed 6 bases at V and 5 bases at J, with 16 bases between. The CDR3 extends over 14 amino acids. The CDR3 DNA reads as TGTGCCAGCAGACGACGGGGGAGGAGGGAGACCCAGTACTTC. It is translated as CASRRRGRRETQYF.

In the case of this clonotype: At one of its ends the junction is not consistent with the germline gene, which may arise from a read error. The chain combines TRBV6-1 with TRBJ2-4; 7 nucleotides align to TRBD2. This CDR3 has 16 amino acids. Germline assignment: CDR1 MNHNS and CDR2 SASEGT. CDR3: CASSEAGTWAKNTQYF. The CDR3 region has the DNA TGTGCCAGCAGCGAAGCGGGGACGTGGGCCAAAAACACTCAGTACTTC.

On this clonotype: Its ends do not fully match the called genes, so a read error is possible. V is TRBV28 and J is TRBJ2-3; D uncertain. Germline CDR1 reads MDHEN; CDR2 reads SYDVKM. The CDR3 extends over 14 amino acids. The CDR3 sequence: CAGRARGDEETQYF. In DNA form, the CDR3 reads TGTGCGGGCCGTGCGCGCGGAGACGAAGAGACGCAGTACTTT. Full variable domain (rest looked up from reference TRBV28 and TRBJ2-3): DVKVTQSSRYLVKRTGEKVFLECVQDMDHENMFWYRQDPGLGLRLIYFSYDVKMKEKGDIPEGYSVSREKKERFSLILESASTNQTSMYLCAGRARGDEETQYFGPGTRLTVL.

The chain is built from TRBV6-5 and TRBJ2-5; 7 bases match TRBD2. The J call may be faulty, since TRBJ2-7 better matches the DNA end. The germline V gene has CDR1 MNHEY and CDR2 SVGAGI. The CDR3 sequence is 15 residues long. The CDR3 sequence: CASSYYPGLSPEQYF. As DNA, the CDR3 is TGTGCCAGCAGTTACTACCCGGGACTATCCCCCGAGCAGTACTTC.

The rearrangement uses TRBV7-9 and TRBJ2-3; TRBD1 aligns across 10 bases. Near its end, the DNA agrees better with TRBJ2-5, so the J call may be wrong. The CDR3 consists of 16 residues. Germline assignment: CDR1 SEHNR and CDR2 FQNEAQ (reference sequence). CDR3 amino acids: CASSTGTGVAQETQYF. As DNA, the CDR3 is TGTGCCAGCAGCACCGGGACAGGGGTCGCCCAAGAGACCCAGTACTTC.

Notes on this clonotype: One end of the junction is discordant with germline, which a read error may explain. This chain connects TRBV10-3 to TRBJ2-5, with 8 positions matching TRBD2. The CDR3 loop spans 13 amino acids. CDR1 and CDR2 from the germline V gene are ENHRY and SYGVKD. The CDR3 here is CATLAGGQETQYF. CDR3 sequence (DNA): TGTGCCACCCTAGCGGGTGGCCAAGAGACCCAGTACTTT.

The table lists this clonotype with a few counts. The chain joins TRBV2 to TRBJ2-7, with D perhaps TRBD1 or TRBD2 (5 bases each). Trimming stripped 1 base from V and 7 bases from J, with 11 bases between. CDR1 and CDR2 from the germline V gene are SNHLY and FYNNEI. The length of the CDR3 is 13 residues. The CDR3 DNA is TGTGCCAGCAGTGAAGAGAGGGACGGAGAGCAGTACTTC. As protein: CASSEERDGEQYF.

This clonotype was detected ten times or more. This rearrangement joins TRBV12-3 or TRBV12-4 to TRBJ2-7; 10 bases align to TRBD2. The V and J ends lost 4 bases and 5 bases, in that order; junction bases with no gene match: 17. CDR3 length: 18 residues. The CDR3 sequence: CASSYTSGRAGYFHEQYF. DNA for the CDR3: TGTGCCAGCAGTTACACGAGCGGGAGGGCTGGATATTTCCACGAGCAGTACTTC.

This clonotype was picked up a small number of times. The CDR3 sequence: CASSQDGLALTYEQYF. CDR3 coding DNA: TGTGCCAGCAGCCAAGATGGGCTAGCGTTAACCTACGAGCAGTACTTC. V is TRBV4-2 and J is TRBJ2-1, with D possibly being TRBD2 (6 bases). Judging by the DNA end, TRBJ2-7 fits better; the J call may be wrong. Germline lookup yields CDR1 LGHNA and CDR2 YNFKEQ. The CDR3 consists of 16 residues.

The count of this clonotype is one. The CDR3 DNA is TGTGCGGGCACAGGGGATCGGGACCAAGATACGCAGTATTTT. It specifies CAGTGDRDQDTQYF. The chain carries TRBV10-3 and TRBJ2-3; the match to TRBD1 covers 7 bases. The germline gives CDR1 ENHRY, CDR2 SYGVKD. CDR3 length: 14 residues.

In DNA, the CDR3 is TGCAGTGCTAGGGAATCAGGGGGCCCGGATGAAGCTTTCTTT. Translation gives CSARESGGPDEAFF. This rearrangement joins TRBV20-1 to TRBJ1-1, with 8 bases that match TRBD1. The CDR3 runs 14 residues. Germline CDR1 reads DFQATT; CDR2 reads SNEGSKA (reference sequence). After removal of 3 bases from V and 7 bases from J, the junction contained 10 bases not matched to a gene.

This clonotype occurred a few times. This sequence joins TRBV6-5 and TRBJ2-5, with D possibly TRBD2 on 5 matching bases. The J call may be mistaken, given a closer DNA end match to TRBJ2-7. The CDR3 is 14 residues long. Per the germline V gene, CDR1 is MNHEY and CDR2 is SVGAGI. CDR3 loop: CASSYGRGFYEQYF. The CDR3 DNA reads as TGTGCCAGCAGTTATGGTAGAGGGTTCTACGAGCAGTACTTC.

By frequency in the sample, this clonotype is medium-sized (0.01 to 0.1%). The V gene is TRBV27, the J gene TRBJ2-1; tentatively, D is TRBD2 (6 bases). The CDR3 extends over 15 amino acids. CDR1 and CDR2 from the germline V gene are MNHEY and SMNVEV (reference sequence). V was trimmed by 6 bases and J by 4 bases, leaving 16 bases between them. The CDR3 loop reads CASRPAGIVYNEQFF. CDR3 DNA sequence: TGTGCCAGCAGACCAGCGGGCATCGTTTACAATGAGCAGTTCTTC.

This clonotype is medium-sized. CDR3 nucleotide sequence: TGTGCCAGCAGTTCCCGGGACAGGGTGCACGAGCAGTACTTC. It yields the protein CASSSRDRVHEQYF. V and J are TRBV6-5 and TRBJ2-4, with 9 bases identical to TRBD1. The better agreement between TRBJ2-7 and the DNA end casts doubt on the J call. The germline V gene encodes CDR1 MNHEY and CDR2 SVGAGI. This CDR3 contains 14 residues.

In its sample, this clonotype ranks as medium-sized. The J gene is TRBJ2-1, the V gene TRBV6-5, with D maybe TRBD1 (6 bases). Looked up from germline, CDR1 is MNHEY and CDR2 is SVGAGI. Trimming left V 2 bases short and J 8 bases short, with 10 bases between. The CDR3 spans 13 residues. CDR3 in amino acids: CASSYEQGHEQFF. The CDR3 bases are TGTGCCAGCAGTTACGAACAGGGACATGAGCAGTTCTTC.

A word on this clonotype: One junction end does not reproduce the germline sequence, and a read error may be involved. The chain employs TRBV6-1 and TRBJ2-4; the D call may be TRBD1 or TRBD2 (6 bases each). This CDR3 region has 16 residues. Germline CDR1 is MNHNS and CDR2 is SASEGT. The CDR3 coding sequence is TGTGCCAGCAGTGAATCGGGGCCGGGGGCCAGAAACACTCAGTACTTC. This encodes CASSESGPGARNTQYF.

This clonotype has a single count. Germline is not matched at one junction end, which may reflect a read error. This chain links TRBV10-3 with TRBJ2-3; D is uncertain. This CDR3 contains 11 residues. Looked up from germline, CDR1 is ENHRY and CDR2 is SYGVKD. CDR3 residues: CAIGNQETQYF. The CDR3 DNA follows: TGTGCCATCGGAAACCAAGAGACGCAGTATTTC.

A single count supports this clonotype. V and J are TRBV6-1 and TRBJ2-2; 9 nucleotides agree with TRBD2. The CDR3 loop spans 17 amino acids. V dropped 6 bases and J dropped 6; count of bases not matched to a gene: 14. The germline gives CDR1 MNHNS, CDR2 SASEGT. This CDR3 is CASSQSGGGAVAGELFF. CDR3 sequence (DNA): TGTGCCAGCAGCCAATCGGGCGGGGGGGCAGTTGCCGGGGAGCTGTTTTTT.

The chain uses TRBV7-6 and TRBJ2-1; no clear D gene. The CDR3 runs to 12 residues. In germline, CDR1 is SGHVS, CDR2 FNYEAQ. Trimming pared 0 bases from V and 7 bases from J, leaving 4 bases between. The CDR3 region is CASSLAANEQFF. CDR3 coding DNA: TGTGCCAGCAGCTTAGCAGCAAATGAGCAGTTCTTC.